One and the same sample provided the 3 T cell receptor beta chains below, sequenced in a study of graft-versus-host responses after intestinal transplantation. Graft tissue was processed to release intraepithelial and lamina propria lymphocytes. Assay used: immunoSEQ multiplex PCR; TCRdb lists only in-frame clones, some missing. The table includes tens of thousands of clones, around 90% detected once. The input for sequencing was ileum tissue, taken around 190 days after intestinal transplant. These receptors were collected from a human patient who received an intestinal transplant, so some T cells may come from the graft donor.

The chain employs TRBV28 and TRBJ2-7; D is unresolved. The CDR3 runs to 12 residues. Between the trimmed V and J ends, which lost 8 bases and 4 bases, there was a span of 12 bases. Germline CDR1 is MDHEN and CDR2 is SYDVKM. CDR3 bases: TGTGCCAGCGGAAGCCCCGGGTACGAGCAGTACTTC. Translation gives CASGSPGYEQYF.

The V gene is TRBV28, the J gene TRBJ2-5; D may be TRBD1 or TRBD2 (5 bases each). Germline CDR1 and CDR2: MDHEN and SYDVKM. The CDR3 consists of 19 residues. Trimming stripped 7 bases from V and 5 bases from J, with 32 bases between. This chain's CDR3 is CASNRGATADIYGWETQYF. CDR3 in DNA: TGTGCCAGCAACCGAGGGGCTACGGCCGACATCTACGGGTGGGAGACCCAGTACTTC.

This clone was found once. V gene TRBV7-6 combines with J gene TRBJ2-5, with 7 nucleotides matching TRBD1. Trimming at V came to 5 bases and at J to 2 bases, leaving 8 bases not matched to a gene. The CDR3 extends over 15 amino acids. Looked up from germline, CDR1 is SGHVS and CDR2 is FNYEAQ. The CDR3 DNA sequence: TGTGCCAGCAGCCTCTCCGGGACAGAACAAGAGACCCAGTACTTC. It specifies CASSLSGTEQETQYF. The variable domain in full, with the rest retrieved from reference TRBV7-6 and TRBJ2-5, is GAGVSQSPRYKVTKRGQDVALRCDPISGHVSLYWYRQALGQGPEFLTYFNYEAQQDKSGLPNDRFSAERPEGSISTLTIQRTEQRDSAMYRCASSLSGTEQETQYFGPGTRLLVL.